Following are 2 T cell receptor beta chains from one sample sequenced in a study of T cells after yellow fever vaccination. Each CDR3 protein gets one entry after TCRdb re-called the 5' RACE reads with MiXCR. The sample holds approximately 300,000 distinct CDR3 sequences, around 11% seen once. Specimen: CD4+ T cells sorted from PBMCs, collected 45 days after the yellow fever booster vaccination. The receptors originated from a man younger than 30 who received the YFV17D yellow fever vaccine.

This clonotype turned up a few times. This chain links TRBV5-1 with TRBJ2-1; TRBD2 matches 9 bases. Per germline, CDR1 SGHRS and CDR2 YFSETQ. Germline trimming cut 4 bases from V and 3 bases from J; bases unmatched to any gene: 8. The CDR3 loop spans 16 amino acids. The CDR3 nucleotides read TGCGCCAGCAGCGGAAAGAGCGGGGGGAGCTACAATGAGCAGTTCTTC. Its protein product is CASSGKSGGSYNEQFF.

V is TRBV7-9 and J is TRBJ1-3; D is ambiguous. CDR3 length: 15 amino acids. Trimming removed 3 bases from V and 0 bases from J, with 9 bases in between. Germline V gene sequence: CDR1 SEHNR, CDR2 FQNEAQ (reference sequence). The CDR3 DNA sequence: TGTGCCAGCAGCTTCGACCGAGTCTCTGGAAACACCATATATTTT. Amino acid sequence: CASSFDRVSGNTIYF.